The present T cell receptor beta chain was sequenced within a study of shared clonotypes between healthy human individuals. Study-level points and caveats: In general, naive subsets displayed greater estimated richness than memory subsets did. Some naive CD4 clonotypes, 4.5% to 5.5%, turned up in common across four donors.

Notes on this clone: Its antigen is not known.

Several immunoSEQ 96-well plates shared each subset's DNA, each plate a replicate. DNA at about 190 ng, around 30,000 T cell genomes, went into sorted-subset replicate PCRs. Libraries were prepared by immunoSEQ multiplex PCR; TCRdb keeps only in-frame clonotypes and omits some of them. The sample consists of hundreds of thousands of clones, approximately 96% of them appearing once. CDR3 size: 15 residues. Germline values: CDR1 SGHNT, CDR2 YENEEA. Trimming left V 0 bases short and J 2 bases short, with 8 bases between. Naive CD8 populations comprised CD45RO-negative cells positively selected for CCR7, excluding terminally differentiated effector memory CD45RA+ cells.

The chain recombines TRBV11-3 with TRBJ2-1, with D possibly being TRBD2 (5 bases). The receptor was isolated from a woman aged 25 to 39 in good health. The sample comprised naive CD8+ T cells sorted from blood. CDR3 sequence reads: CASSLDPGTYNEQFF. The CDR3 DNA reads as TGTGCCAGCAGCTTAGATCCGGGAACCTACAATGAGCAGTTCTTC. Supplemented by reference TRBV11-3 and TRBJ2-1, the full variable domain reads EAGVVQSPRYKIIEKKQPVAFWCNPISGHNTLYWYLQNLGQGPELLIRYENEEAVDDSQLPKDRFSAERLKGVDSTLKIQPAELGDSAVYLCASSLDPGTYNEQFFGPGTRLTVL.